This TCR beta chain was sequenced for a study of T-cell reconstitution after alpha-beta-depleted transplantation in children. Notes on the study in general: Two months or so post-transplant, alpha-beta T cells reportedly derived from several hundred expanded graft clones.

Unique molecular identifiers were incorporated into the prepared TCRbeta library. Using its own MiXCR run on the PCR reads, TCRdb lists one record per CDR3 protein. Here the sample spans about 900,000 distinct CDR3 sequences, less than 30% being singletons. The length of the CDR3 is 19 residues. A word on this clonotype: Its antigen remains unknown. A junction end diverges from the germline sequence, so it may reflect a read error.

Sequencing used PBMCs, mostly from graft donor cells, obtained 360 days after TCRalphabeta/CD19-depleted stem cell transplant. The TCR sequence derives from a boy under two years old who had a stem cell transplant for SCID, so the T cells may come from the graft donor. The V call is TRBV12-3 or TRBV12-4, the J call TRBJ2-7, with D perhaps TRBD1 (5 bases). The CDR3 sequence: CTSSLSYGANRVTSYEQYF. The CDR3 region has the DNA TGTACCAGCAGTTTGTCATATGGGGCGAATCGGGTAACCTCCTACGAGCAGTACTTC.